These T cell receptor beta chains were read from a single sample in a study of shared clonotypes between healthy human individuals. Profiling relied on immunoSEQ multiplex PCR, and the TCRdb table lists in-frame clones only, not all of them. The table lists about 2 million clones, roughly 94% of them singletons. Sequencing was done on a sample of naive CD8+ T cells sorted from blood. Every receptor here comes from a man aged 18-30 years in good health. Each CDR3 is given with its conserved first and last residue. The D gene is left open where the match is weak. Some rows mark clone size as missing; the rest say once, few, many or name a class of expanded clone.

v_gene,abundance,j_gene,d_gene,CDR3nt,CDR3aa
TRBV9,-,TRBJ2-5,TRBD2,TGTGCCAGCAGTCGTAGCGGGAGCTCTGGAGAGACCCAGTACTTC,CASSRSGSSGETQYF
TRBV7-8,-,TRBJ2-7,-,TGTGCCAGCAGTGACGGATGGCGAGTCTCCGAGCAGTACTTC,CASSDGWRVSEQYF
TRBV7-9,-,TRBJ2-7,-,TGTGCCAGCAGCTTAGGTGAGGGGACGATGCACTACGAGCAGTACTTC,CASSLGEGTMHYEQYF
TRBV5-6,-,TRBJ1-1,-,TGTGCCAGCAGCTTGGGCTACACTGAAGCTTTCTTT,CASSLGYTEAFF
TRBV2,-,TRBJ1-3,TRBD1,TGTGCCAGCAGTCCGACAGGGTGGGGGATTGGAAACACCATATATTTT,CASSPTGWGIGNTIYF
TRBV6-6,-,TRBJ2-1,-,TGTGCCAGCAGTTCCCCCAGGGCCGCCAATGAGCAGTTCTTC,CASSSPRAANEQFF
TRBV4-1,-,TRBJ1-1,-,TGCGCCAGCAGCACGCAGGAGGGCTCCACTGAAGCTTTCTTT,CASSTQEGSTEAFF
TRBV7-9,-,TRBJ2-7,-,TGTGCCAGCAGCTTAGAACAGGGTCCCTACGAGCAGTACTTC,CASSLEQGPYEQYF
TRBV30,-,TRBJ1-3,TRBD1,TGTGCCTGGAGGCCAGACAGGGGACACTCTGGAAACACCATATATTTT,CAWRPDRGHSGNTIYF
TRBV27,-,TRBJ1-2,-,TGTGCCAGCAGTTTTGGAGGGAAAACTGGCTACACCTTC,CASSFGGKTGYTF
TRBV7-2,-,TRBJ1-1,-,TGTGCCAGCAGCTTAGGTGGAGATTGGGCTGAAGCTTTCTTT,CASSLGGDWAEAFF
TRBV7-8,-,TRBJ2-2,-,TGTGCCAGCAGCTCCCATCCCGGCGCCTCGAGGGGGGAGCTGTTTTTT,CASSSHPGASRGELFF
TRBV2,-,TRBJ2-3,-,TGTGCCAGCAGCGGGACAACTATTAGCACAGATACGCAGTATTTT,CASSGTTISTDTQYF
TRBV5-6,-,TRBJ1-5,-,TGTGCCAGCAGCTTGGCTGGGACGGGGGATCAGCCCCAGCATTTT,CASSLAGTGDQPQHF
TRBV5-1,-,TRBJ1-6,-,TGCGCCAGCAAAGAAGGGTCAAATTCACCCCTCCACTTT,CASKEGSNSPLHF
TRBV27,-,TRBJ2-7,TRBD1,TGTGCCAGCGGGACAGGGGGCGGTTACGAGCAGTACTTC,CASGTGGGYEQYF
TRBV6-5,once,TRBJ2-2,TRBD1,TGTGCCAGCACCGCCAACAGGGGAACCGGGGAGCTGTTTTTT,CASTANRGTGELFF
TRBV6-1,-,TRBJ1-2,TRBD1,TGTGCCAGCAGGGGACAGGGGCTCGACTATGGCTACACCTTC,CASRGQGLDYGYTF
TRBV15,-,TRBJ2-3,TRBD1,TGTGCCACCAGCAGAGTCCTCCAGGGGGTTGGAGATACGCAGTATTTT,CATSRVLQGVGDTQYF
TRBV30,-,TRBJ1-1,TRBD1,TGTGCCTGGAGTACGACAGGGGGCACTGAAGCTTTCTTT,CAWSTTGGTEAFF
TRBV7-9,-,TRBJ2-3,TRBD2,TGTGCCAGCAGCTTTCATATAGCGGGAGCATCAGATACGCAGTATTTT,CASSFHIAGASDTQYF
TRBV5-1,-,TRBJ1-1,TRBD1,TGCGCCAGCAGCTTTTGGGACAGTAACACTGAAGCTTTCTTT,CASSFWDSNTEAFF
TRBV2,-,TRBJ2-1,-,TGTGCCAGCAGCGGTCATGGGGGACTCTCCTACAATGAGCAGTTCTTC,CASSGHGGLSYNEQFF
TRBV11-2,-,TRBJ2-5,-,TGTGCCAGCAGCCCAACAGGTTTAGGTAGTGTGAACCAAGAGACCCAGTACTTC,CASSPTGLGSVNQETQYF
TRBV10-3,-,TRBJ1-5,TRBD1,TGTGCCATCAGTGATGACAGGGGTGGGAATCAGCCCCAGCATTTT,CAISDDRGGNQPQHF
TRBV19,-,TRBJ2-7,-,TGTGCCAGTAGTTTGGGTACAGAGCAGTACTTC,CASSLGTEQYF
TRBV4-3,-,TRBJ1-2,-,TGCGCCAGCAGCCAAGATTCCACAGAATATGGCTACACCTTC,CASSQDSTEYGYTF